The following is a T cell receptor (beta chain) sequence with its context. Its antigen remains unidentified. The sample belongs to a study of cytomegalovirus exposure and HLA in healthy donors. General study results and limits: Roughly uniform depth of sequencing across donors was assumed in presence/absence analyses. Previously analyzed data showed that most TCR beta V segments were productive at a frequency of about 87% or about 30%. Accurate predictions that matched the HLA-A and HLA-B alleles of most subjects were reportedly made from TCR beta sequences. A later analysis found that most CMV-associated TCR beta chains appeared HLA-restricted.

Per germline, CDR1 MNHNS and CDR2 SASEGT. V lost 7 bases and J 5 bases, leaving 17 bases between the germline ends. This CDR3 is built from 14 residues. Use of 60 Vbeta and 13 Jbeta primers characterized the PCR. The repertoire was sequenced with immunoSEQ multiplex PCR; TCRdb's copy has only in-frame clones and lacks some. The table records about 100,000 clones, 70% to 75% of them present only once. The source material was PBMCs. The source of this sequence is a woman aged 18-29 years in good health and CMV-seropositive. The chain links TRBV6-1 to TRBJ2-5; possible D gene TRBD1, 6 bases. As DNA, the CDR3 is TGTGCCAGCACCCCCACGACAGGTCGGGAGACCCAGTACTTC. This translates into CASTPTTGRETQYF.